Following are 18 T cell receptor beta chains from one sample sequenced in a study of cytomegalovirus exposure and HLA in healthy donors. Both 60 Vbeta primers and 13 Jbeta primers went into the PCR. The table came from immunoSEQ multiplex PCR; TCRdb's copy has only in-frame clones and leaves some out. The table includes 100,000 or so clones, more than 65% detected once. Sequencing was performed on PBMCs. The receptors derive from a man between 40 and 49 years old in good health and CMV-seropositive.

The chain joins TRBV21-1 to TRBJ2-7; the table's D call of TRBD1 was not tested on the DNA. TRBV21-1 is a pseudogene locus. The CDR3 consists of 14 residues. The CDR3 reads CASSKVPRQANPFF. CDR3 DNA: TGTGCCAGCAGCAAAGTCCCCAGACAGGCCAATCCTTTCTTC.

The chain carries TRBV30 and TRBJ1-2, with no clear D. The CDR3 consists of 14 residues. V lost 0 bases and J 8 bases, leaving 16 bases between the germline ends. Germline V lookup: CDR1 GTSNPN, CDR2 SVGIG (reference sequence). The CDR3 here is CAWSVRVLLRGYTF. The CDR3 coding sequence is TGTGCCTGGAGTGTACGTGTCCTTCTTCGGGGCTACACCTTC.

The CDR3 nucleotides are TGTGCCAGCAGGCCGGGACAGTCCTACGAGCAGTACTTC. This sequence encodes CASRPGQSYEQYF. This chain links TRBV6-1 with TRBJ2-5; 7 bases fit TRBD1. Near its end, the DNA agrees better with TRBJ2-7, so the J call may be wrong. The CDR3 totals 13 residues. CDR1 is MNHNS and CDR2 is SASEGT in the germline V gene.

The chain recombines TRBV29-1 with TRBJ2-7; TRBD2 matches 10 bases. Germline-derived CDR1 and CDR2 are SQVTM and ANQGSEA. The trim removed 3 bases at V and 0 bases at J, leaving 5 bases unmatched. The CDR3 runs to 15 residues. The CDR3 DNA reads TGCAGCGTTGACAGCGGGAGGGCTGGCTCCTACGAGCAGTACTTC. Protein sequence: CSVDSGRAGSYEQYF.

The gene calls are TRBV6-5 and TRBJ2-2; D remains unclear. CDR3 size: 13 residues. Trimming removed 7 bases from V and 4 bases from J, with 10 bases in between. Germline CDR1 is MNHEY and CDR2 is SVGAGI. In DNA form, the CDR3 reads TGTGCCAGCATCGACTCGGGCACCGGGGAGCTGTTTTTT. Protein product: CASIDSGTGELFF.

The chain couples TRBV9 to TRBJ2-3; tentative D call: TRBD2 (6 bases). CDR3 size: 15 residues. V lost 3 bases and J lost 0, with 11 bases in between. Per germline, CDR1 SGDLS and CDR2 YYNGEE. CDR3 in amino acids: CASSEGLFSTDTQYF. Here the CDR3 DNA reads TGTGCCAGCAGCGAAGGACTATTTAGCACAGATACGCAGTATTTT.

This clone was seen once. The V gene is TRBV7-9, the J gene TRBJ1-1, with 9 nucleotides matching TRBD1. Per germline, CDR1 SEHNR and CDR2 FQNEAQ (reference sequence). The V segment lost 5 bases and the J segment 5 bases; nucleotides outside the gene matches: 6. The CDR3 is 14 amino acids. The CDR3 is CASSAGQGETEAFF. CDR3 DNA: TGTGCCAGCAGCGCGGGACAGGGCGAGACTGAAGCTTTCTTT.

This chain connects TRBV6-6 to TRBJ2-1; D may be TRBD1 (6 bases). CDR1 and CDR2 from the germline V gene are MNHNY and SVGAGI (reference sequence). V was cut by 5 bases and J by 0 bases, with 11 bases left in between. The CDR3 covers 15 residues. In DNA form, the CDR3 reads TGTGCCAGCAGTGATGACAGGAGCTCCTACAATGAGCAGTTCTTC. As protein: CASSDDRSSYNEQFF.

The CDR3 spells CATETSGVKDTQYF. The CDR3 nucleotides read TGTGCCACCGAGACTAGCGGGGTCAAAGATACGCAGTATTTT. The chain links TRBV15 to TRBJ2-3; 11 bases are a match to TRBD2. The germline V gene encodes CDR1 LNHNV and CDR2 YYDKDF (reference sequence). The V gene end was trimmed by 8 bases and the J gene end by 5 bases; junction bases not matched to a gene: 6. The CDR3 sequence is 14 residues long. Variable domain in full (rest from reference TRBV15 and TRBJ2-3): DAMVIQNPRYQVTQFGKPVTLSCSQTLNHNVMYWYQQKSSQAPKLLFHYYDKDFNNEADTPDNFQSRRPNTSFCFLDIRSPGLGDTAMYLCATETSGVKDTQYFGPGTRLTVL.

The rearrangement uses TRBV7-2 and TRBJ2-2, with TRBD2 as a possible D gene (5 bases). V was pared by 3 bases and J by 1 base, with 6 bases between. This CDR3 is 14 amino acids long. Per germline, CDR1 SGHTA and CDR2 FQGNSA. The CDR3 spells CASSFGGNTGELFF. As DNA, the CDR3 is TGTGCCAGCAGCTTTGGAGGGAACACCGGGGAGCTGTTTTTT. Drawing the rest from reference TRBV7-2 and TRBJ2-2, the complete variable domain is GAGVSQSPSNKVTEKGKDVELRCDPISGHTALYWYRQSLGQGLEFLIYFQGNSAPDKSGLPSDRFSAERTGGSVSTLTIQRTQQEDSAVYLCASSFGGNTGELFFGEGSRLTVL.

The chain links TRBV30 to TRBJ1-2; no firm D call. Germline assignment: CDR1 GTSNPN and CDR2 SVGIG (reference sequence). Trimming took off 5 bases at V and 2 bases at J, with 12 bases between the two ends. The CDR3 is 13 amino acids. The CDR3 nucleotides read TGTGCCTGGGCCTCCCAGGCCAACTATGGCTACACCTTC. It is translated as CAWASQANYGYTF. The entire variable domain, with the rest obtained from reference TRBV30 and TRBJ1-2, is as follows: SQTIHQWPATLVQPVGSPLSLECTVEGTSNPNLYWYRQAAGRGLQLLFYSVGIGQISSEVPQNLSASRPQDRQFILSSKKLLLSDSGFYLCAWASQANYGYTFGSGTRLTVV.

This rearrangement joins TRBV28 to TRBJ2-2, with D hard to call. CDR1 is MDHEN, CDR2 SYDVKM, per germline. The CDR3 length is 15 residues. V lost 1 base, J lost 0 bases, and 6 bases lay in between. The CDR3 nucleotides read TGTGCCAGCAGTTTATTCGTCCCGAACACCGGGGAGCTGTTTTTT. It codes for CASSLFVPNTGELFF.

The chain links TRBV30 to TRBJ1-1; D might be TRBD1 (6 bases). Deletions cut 1 base from V and 11 bases from J, with 14 bases between. Per the germline V gene, CDR1 is GTSNPN and CDR2 is SVGIG (reference sequence). The CDR3 has 12 amino acids. The CDR3 sequence: CAWSERGQGAFF. The CDR3 DNA reads TGTGCCTGGAGTGAGCGGGGGCAGGGGGCTTTCTTT.

The chain has TRBV29-1 and TRBJ2-7; possibly TRBD1 for D (6 bases). This CDR3 region has 15 residues. The V and J ends lost 3 bases and 6 bases respectively, with 21 bases between them. The V gene's germline CDR1 is SQVTM and CDR2 ANQGSEA. The CDR3 DNA reads TGCAGCGTTGATACAGGGAGCTCTAACGACTTCGAGCAGTACTTC. Encoded protein: CSVDTGSSNDFEQYF.

The chain is built from TRBV9 and TRBJ1-5, with D perhaps matching TRBD1 (6 bases). The CDR3 is 15 amino acids. CDR1 SGDLS and CDR2 YYNGEE come from the germline V gene. Trimming cost V 0 bases and J 2 bases, with 9 bases left between them. The CDR3 reads CASSVDGTRNQPQHF. CDR3 nucleotides: TGTGCCAGCAGCGTAGATGGGACACGCAATCAGCCCCAGCATTTT.

This chain links TRBV5-4 with TRBJ1-2; a weak D match, TRBD1 (6 bases). V lost 0 bases and J lost 2, with 11 bases in between. The germline V gene encodes CDR1 SGHNT and CDR2 YYREEE (reference sequence). The CDR3 has 15 amino acids. CDR3 sequence: CASSLGGGSNYGYTF. The DNA of the CDR3 is TGTGCCAGCAGCTTGGGTGGGGGCTCGAACTATGGCTACACCTTC.

The chain links TRBV6-4 to TRBJ2-7; possible D gene TRBD1, 6 bases. Trimming pared 8 bases from V and 3 bases from J, leaving 17 bases between. This CDR3 spans 14 amino acids. The germline V gene encodes CDR1 MRHNA and CDR2 SNTAGT. Here the CDR3 reads CASRNHRVVYEQYF. For the CDR3, the DNA is TGTGCCAGCCGTAACCACAGGGTGGTCTACGAGCAGTACTTC.

Concerning this clone itself: Sequence at one end of the junction differs from germline and may be a read error. The gene calls are TRBV4-3 and TRBJ2-7, with 13 positions matching TRBD2. This CDR3 region has 13 residues. Per germline, CDR1 LGHNA and CDR2 YSLEER. CDR3 sequence: CASSQGLAGGKGF. The CDR3 DNA reads as TGCGCCAGCAGCCAAGGACTAGCGGGGGGCAAAGGCTTC.